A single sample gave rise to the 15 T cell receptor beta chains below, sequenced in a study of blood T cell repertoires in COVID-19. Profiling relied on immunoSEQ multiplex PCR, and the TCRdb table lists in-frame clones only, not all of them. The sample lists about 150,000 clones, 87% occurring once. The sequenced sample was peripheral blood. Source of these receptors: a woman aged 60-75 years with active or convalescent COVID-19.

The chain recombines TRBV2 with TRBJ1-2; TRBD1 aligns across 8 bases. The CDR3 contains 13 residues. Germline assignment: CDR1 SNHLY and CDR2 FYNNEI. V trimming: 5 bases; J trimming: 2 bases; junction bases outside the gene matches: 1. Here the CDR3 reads CASSRTGNYGYTF. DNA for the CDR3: TGTGCCAGCAGTAGGACAGGGAACTATGGCTACACCTTC.

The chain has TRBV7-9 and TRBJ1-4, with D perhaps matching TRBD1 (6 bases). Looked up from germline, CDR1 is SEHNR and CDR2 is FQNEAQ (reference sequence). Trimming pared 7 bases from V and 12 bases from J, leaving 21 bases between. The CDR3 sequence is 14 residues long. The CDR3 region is CASIKSGGGRELFF. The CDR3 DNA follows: TGTGCCAGCATCAAATCGGGGGGCGGCAGAGAACTGTTTTTT.

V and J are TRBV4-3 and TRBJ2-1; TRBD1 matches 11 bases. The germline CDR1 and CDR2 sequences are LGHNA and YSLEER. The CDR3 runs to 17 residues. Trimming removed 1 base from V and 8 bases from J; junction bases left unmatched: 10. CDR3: CASSQALGTGGFYEQFF. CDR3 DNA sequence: TGCGCCAGCAGCCAAGCATTGGGGACAGGGGGTTTCTATGAGCAGTTCTTC.

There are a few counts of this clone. Here the CDR3 reads CASSLYGNTIYF. The CDR3 DNA reads TGTGCCAGCAGCTTATATGGAAACACCATATATTTT. This rearrangement joins TRBV11-2 to TRBJ1-3; the D is unclear. The germline gives CDR1 SGHAT, CDR2 FQNNGV. There are 12 residues in the CDR3. The V and J ends lost 2 bases and 3 bases respectively, with 2 bases between them.

The CDR3 region has the DNA TGTGCCAGCAGCTTATTGAAGGGCAGGGGCAGCAATCAGCCCCAGCATTTT. Protein: CASSLLKGRGSNQPQHF. This sequence joins TRBV11-2 and TRBJ1-5; the D gene is possibly TRBD1 (6 bases). Per the germline V gene, CDR1 is SGHAT and CDR2 is FQNNGV. The CDR3 totals 17 residues. Trimming left V 2 bases short and J 1 base short, with 15 bases between.

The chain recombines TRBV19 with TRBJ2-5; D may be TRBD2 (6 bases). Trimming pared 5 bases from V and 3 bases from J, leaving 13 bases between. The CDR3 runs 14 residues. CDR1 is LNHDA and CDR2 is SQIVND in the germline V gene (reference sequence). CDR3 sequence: CASSPRGGEETQYF. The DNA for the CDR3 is TGTGCCAGTAGTCCGCGAGGAGGGGAAGAGACCCAGTACTTC.

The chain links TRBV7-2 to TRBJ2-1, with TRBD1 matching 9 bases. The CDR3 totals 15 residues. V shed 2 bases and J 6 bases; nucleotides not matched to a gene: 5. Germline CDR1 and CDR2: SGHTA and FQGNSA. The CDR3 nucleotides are TGTGCCAGCAGCTTAAGACAGGGGGGTCGCAATGAGCAGTTCTTC. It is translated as CASSLRQGGRNEQFF.

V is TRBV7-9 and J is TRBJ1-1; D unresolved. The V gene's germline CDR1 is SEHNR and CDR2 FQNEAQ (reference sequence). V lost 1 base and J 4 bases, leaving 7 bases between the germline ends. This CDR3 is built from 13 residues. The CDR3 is CASSLEAGTEAFF. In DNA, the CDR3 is TGTGCCAGCAGCTTAGAGGCGGGCACTGAAGCTTTCTTT.

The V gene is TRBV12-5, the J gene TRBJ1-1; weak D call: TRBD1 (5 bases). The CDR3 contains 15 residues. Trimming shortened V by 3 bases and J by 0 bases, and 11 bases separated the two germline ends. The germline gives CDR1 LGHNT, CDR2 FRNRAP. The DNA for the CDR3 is TGTGCTAGTGGTTTCGACAGAGTTATGAACACTGAAGCTTTCTTT. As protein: CASGFDRVMNTEAFF.

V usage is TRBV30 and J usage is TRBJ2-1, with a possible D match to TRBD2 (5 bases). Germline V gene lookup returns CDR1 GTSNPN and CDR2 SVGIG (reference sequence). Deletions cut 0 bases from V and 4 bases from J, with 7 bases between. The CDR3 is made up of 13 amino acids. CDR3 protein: CAWSVTGYNEQFF. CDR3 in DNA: TGTGCCTGGAGTGTAACGGGATACAATGAGCAGTTCTTC.

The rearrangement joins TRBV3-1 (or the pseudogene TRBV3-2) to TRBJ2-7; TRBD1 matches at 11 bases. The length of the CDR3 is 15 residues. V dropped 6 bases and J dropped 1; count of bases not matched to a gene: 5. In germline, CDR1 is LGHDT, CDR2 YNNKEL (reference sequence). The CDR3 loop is CASRLGQGESYEQYF. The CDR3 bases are TGTGCCAGCAGGCTGGGACAGGGGGAATCCTACGAGCAGTACTTC.

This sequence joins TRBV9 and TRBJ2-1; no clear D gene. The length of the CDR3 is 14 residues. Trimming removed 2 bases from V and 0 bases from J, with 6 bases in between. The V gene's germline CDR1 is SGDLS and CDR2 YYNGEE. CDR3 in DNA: TGTGCCAGCAGCGTTAGGAGCTCCTACAATGAGCAGTTCTTC. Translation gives CASSVRSSYNEQFF. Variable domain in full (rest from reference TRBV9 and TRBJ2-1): DSGVTQTPKHLITATGQRVTLRCSPRSGDLSVYWYQQSLDQGLQFLIQYYNGEERAKGNILERFSAQQFPDLHSELNLSSLELGDSALYFCASSVRSSYNEQFFGPGTRLTVL.

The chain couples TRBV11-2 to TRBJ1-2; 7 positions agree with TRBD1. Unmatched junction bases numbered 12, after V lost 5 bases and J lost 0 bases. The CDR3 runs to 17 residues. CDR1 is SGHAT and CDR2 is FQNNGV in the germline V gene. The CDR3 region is CASSPLRQGRPNYGYTF. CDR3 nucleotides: TGTGCCAGCAGCCCCCTGAGACAGGGCCGCCCTAACTATGGCTACACCTTC.

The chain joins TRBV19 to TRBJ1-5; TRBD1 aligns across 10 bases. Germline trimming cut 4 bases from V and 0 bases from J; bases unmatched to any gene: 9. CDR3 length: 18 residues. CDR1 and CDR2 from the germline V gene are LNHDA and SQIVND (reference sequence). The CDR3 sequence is CASSTIDRGRDSNQPQHF. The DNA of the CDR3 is TGTGCCAGTAGTACCATCGACAGGGGGCGAGATAGCAATCAGCCCCAGCATTTT.

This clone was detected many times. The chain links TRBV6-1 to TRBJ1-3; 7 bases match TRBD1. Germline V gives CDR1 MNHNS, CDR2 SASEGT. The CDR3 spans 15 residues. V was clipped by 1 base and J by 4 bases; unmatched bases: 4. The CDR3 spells CASSEGETGGNTIYF. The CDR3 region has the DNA TGTGCCAGCAGTGAAGGGGAGACAGGGGGAAACACCATATATTTT.